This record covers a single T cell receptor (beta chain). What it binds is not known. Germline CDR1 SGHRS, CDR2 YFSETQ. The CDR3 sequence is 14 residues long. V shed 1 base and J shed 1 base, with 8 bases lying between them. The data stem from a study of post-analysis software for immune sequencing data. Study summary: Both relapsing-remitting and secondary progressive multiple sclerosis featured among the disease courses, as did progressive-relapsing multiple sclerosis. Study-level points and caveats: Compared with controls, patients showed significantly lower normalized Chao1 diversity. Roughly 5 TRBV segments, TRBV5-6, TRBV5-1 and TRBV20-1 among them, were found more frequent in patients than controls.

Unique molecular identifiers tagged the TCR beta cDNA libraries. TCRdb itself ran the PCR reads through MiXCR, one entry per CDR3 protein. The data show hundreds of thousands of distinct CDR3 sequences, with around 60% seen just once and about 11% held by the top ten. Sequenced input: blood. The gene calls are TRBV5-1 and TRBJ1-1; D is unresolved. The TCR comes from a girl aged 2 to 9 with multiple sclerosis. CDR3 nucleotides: TGCGCCAGCAGCTTGTGGGGATCGAACACTGAAGCTTTCTTT. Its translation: CASSLWGSNTEAFF. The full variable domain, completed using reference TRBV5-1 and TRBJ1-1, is KAGVTQTPRYLIKTRGQQVTLSCSPISGHRSVSWYQQTPGQGLQFLFEYFSETQRNKGNFPGRFSGRQFSNSRSEMNVSTLELGDSALYLCASSLWGSNTEAFFGQGTRLTVV.